Below, 17 T cell receptor beta chains from the same sample are listed, as sequenced in a study of T cell repertoires in cytomegalovirus infection. TCRdb reanalysed the reads using MiXCR and keeps one entry per CDR3 protein. The sample holds around 290,000 distinct CDR3 sequences, more than 20% seen once. The sequenced material came from PBMCs. The receptors shown here come from a human donor in good health (CMV status not recorded). Some clones in this sample may be carry-over from other donors' samples.

The chain employs TRBV12-3 or TRBV12-4 and TRBJ1-3, with D tentatively TRBD1 (6 bases). The CDR3 has 13 amino acids. V was pared by 3 bases and J by 7 bases, with 10 bases between. CDR3 in DNA: TGTGCCAGCAGTTTTGGGGGCTGGAACACCATATATTTT. Protein: CASSFGGWNTIYF.

The chain recombines TRBV11-2 with TRBJ2-2; D call uncertain. This CDR3 has 14 residues. V was shortened by 5 bases and J by 2 bases, with 9 bases between the two germline ends. CDR1 and CDR2 (germline): SGHAT, FQNNGV. DNA of the CDR3: TGTGCCAGCAGCCAATTAATAAACACCGGGGAGCTGTTTTTT. Encoded protein: CASSQLINTGELFF.

On this clonotype itself: The junction does not match germline at one end; this may be a read error. The chain employs TRBV5-1 and TRBJ2-5; a weak D match, TRBD1 (6 bases). The CDR3 length is 15 residues. Looked up from germline, CDR1 is SGHRS and CDR2 is YFSETQ. As DNA, the CDR3 is TGCGCCAGCAGCATCACGCAGGGGTTCCAAGAGATCCAGTACTTC. It yields the protein CASSITQGFQEIQYF.

This chain connects TRBV6-2 or TRBV6-3 to TRBJ1-1; 9 nucleotides agree with TRBD1. This CDR3 comprises 15 residues. Trimming at V came to 5 bases and at J to 1 base, leaving 5 bases not matched to a gene. Per the germline V gene, CDR1 is MNHEY and CDR2 is SVGEGT. CDR3 nucleotides: TGTGCCAGCAGTGATCCGGGACAGGGGAACACTGAAGCTTTCTTT. Its translation is CASSDPGQGNTEAFF.

The rearrangement links TRBV18 to TRBJ2-3; 12 bases align to TRBD2. V lost 4 bases, J lost 2 bases, and 10 bases stayed unmatched. This CDR3 spans 18 amino acids. The V gene's germline CDR1 is KGHSH and CDR2 LQKENI. CDR3 sequence reads: CASSLYPSGGAITDTQYF. Here the CDR3 DNA reads TGTGCCAGCTCACTCTATCCTAGCGGGGGGGCCATCACAGATACGCAGTATTTT.

The CDR3 nucleotides read TGTGCCAGCACCCTCGGGGGAGGGCGGATTCAGCCCCAGCATTTT. Amino acid sequence: CASTLGGGRIQPQHF. The chain joins TRBV12-3 or TRBV12-4 to TRBJ1-5; tentatively, D is TRBD1 (5 bases). The CDR3 extends over 15 amino acids. Trimming took 7 bases from V and 6 from J, leaving 19 bases between them.

This chain connects TRBV11-2 to TRBJ2-3; possibly TRBD1 for D (6 bases). There are 15 residues in the CDR3. Germline V gene sequence: CDR1 SGHAT, CDR2 FQNNGV. With 2 bases removed from V and 4 bases from J, the gap between germline ends came to 13 bases. CDR3 DNA: TGTGCCAGCAGCTTATTTCAGGGGTTGGCAGATACGCAGTATTTT. Amino acids: CASSLFQGLADTQYF.

This clonotype was seen more than once but under ten times. The chain is built from TRBV7-9 and TRBJ2-4; D is ambiguous. CDR1 is SEHNR, CDR2 FQNEAQ, per germline (reference sequence). This CDR3 region has 16 residues. Trimming shortened V by 5 bases and J by 0 bases, and 14 bases separated the two germline ends. CDR3 in DNA: TGTGCCAGCAGCCCAAGGGATGCCCTAGCCAAAAACATTCAGTACTTC. Translated: CASSPRDALAKNIQYF.

This clonotype was counted only a few times. The chain has TRBV30 and TRBJ1-6; 10 bases are a match to TRBD1. V was clipped by 4 bases and J by 9 bases; unmatched bases: 9. Germline V gene sequence: CDR1 GTSNPN, CDR2 SVGIG (reference sequence). The CDR3 length is 15 residues. The CDR3 region has the DNA TGTGCCTGGAACCGAAGACAGGGGGCAAGTTCACCCCTCCACTTT. Encoded protein: CAWNRRQGASSPLHF.

Comments on this clonotype: One base away lies a much larger clone, so this may be a sequencing read error. The chain uses TRBV7-9 and TRBJ1-1; no firm D call. Trimming took off 2 bases at V and 8 bases at J, with 9 bases between the two ends. Per germline, CDR1 SEHNR and CDR2 FQNEAQ (reference sequence). CDR3 length: 12 amino acids. CDR3 nucleotide sequence: TGTGCCAGCAGCTTAAACAGTTCAGAAGCTTTCTTT. Its translation: CASSLNSSEAFF.

This clonotype was counted ten times or more. V usage is TRBV7-2 and J usage is TRBJ1-6, with D possibly matching TRBD1 (5 bases). CDR3 size: 18 residues. Trimming stripped 5 bases from V and 0 bases from J, with 17 bases between. From germline, CDR1 is SGHTA and CDR2 FQGNSA. The CDR3 DNA sequence: TGTGCCAGCAGCCTTTCGGACGGGGGGAGCTCCTATAATTCACCCCTCCACTTT. This sequence encodes CASSLSDGGSSYNSPLHF. Filled out from reference TRBV7-2 and TRBJ1-6, the complete variable domain reads GAGVSQSPSNKVTEKGKDVELRCDPISGHTALYWYRQSLGQGLEFLIYFQGNSAPDKSGLPSDRFSAERTGGSVSTLTIQRTQQEDSAVYLCASSLSDGGSSYNSPLHFGNGTRLTVT.

This clonotype was seen a handful of times. The chain is built from TRBV19 and TRBJ1-1; TRBD1 matches at 10 bases. Losses at the gene ends were 3 bases for V and 1 base for J; bases not matched to a gene: 5. CDR1 is LNHDA and CDR2 is SQIVND in the germline V gene (reference sequence). The CDR3 is 16 amino acids. CDR3: CASSIRQGAWNTEAFF. The CDR3 nucleotides read TGTGCCAGTAGTATTAGACAGGGGGCGTGGAACACTGAAGCTTTCTTT. Drawing the rest from reference TRBV19 and TRBJ1-1, the complete variable domain is DGGITQSPKYLFRKEGQNVTLSCEQNLNHDAMYWYRQDPGQGLRLIYYSQIVNDFQKGDIAEGYSVSREKKESFPLTVTSAQKNPTAFYLCASSIRQGAWNTEAFFGQGTRLTVV.

Only a few counts were recorded for this clonotype. The rearrangement uses TRBV9 and TRBJ2-7; 9 nucleotides align to TRBD1. The junction had 6 bases not matched to a gene; V was cut back by 3 bases and J by 5 bases. This CDR3 is built from 14 residues. Germline CDR1 SGDLS, CDR2 YYNGEE. CDR3 sequence: CASSAGTGYHEQYF. The CDR3 DNA reads as TGTGCCAGCAGCGCCGGGACAGGGTACCACGAGCAGTACTTC. Variable domain in full (rest from reference TRBV9 and TRBJ2-7): DSGVTQTPKHLITATGQRVTLRCSPRSGDLSVYWYQQSLDQGLQFLIQYYNGEERAKGNILERFSAQQFPDLHSELNLSSLELGDSALYFCASSAGTGYHEQYFGPGTRLTVT.

The gene calls are TRBV12-3 or TRBV12-4 and TRBJ1-4; 8 bases map to TRBD1. The CDR3 contains 13 residues. With 6 bases clipped from V and 3 bases from J, the junction kept 0 bases outside the gene matches. CDR3 coding DNA: TGTGCCAGCAGACAGGGGGCTAATGAAAAACTGTTTTTT. Translated: CASRQGANEKLFF.

The CDR3 DNA follows: TGTGCCAGCGGTGAGGTCTATGGCTACACCTTC. It specifies CASGEVYGYTF. The chain combines TRBV28 with TRBJ1-2; D is undetermined. Germline values: CDR1 MDHEN, CDR2 SYDVKM. V was trimmed by 8 bases and J by 4 bases, leaving 8 bases between them. This CDR3 comprises 11 residues.

V and J are TRBV29-1 and TRBJ1-5, with D uncertain. Germline CDR1 reads SQVTM; CDR2 reads ANQGSEA. V was clipped by 4 bases and J by 6 bases, with 10 bases between them. The CDR3 extends over 12 amino acids. The CDR3 region has the DNA TGCAGCGTTGGCGAAAGGCGTCAGCCCCAGCATTTT. Residues: CSVGERRQPQHF.

This clonotype was seen ten or more times. The V and J genes are TRBV6-1 and TRBJ1-2; TRBD1 aligns across 9 bases. J was trimmed by 8 bases and V by 5 bases; bases with no gene match: 6. Germline loops: CDR1 MNHNS, CDR2 SASEGT. The CDR3 covers 13 residues. The CDR3, as DNA: TGTGCCAGCAGTCCAAACAGGGGGCTAGGCTACACCTTC. Translated, it gives CASSPNRGLGYTF.